The entry below describes one T cell receptor (beta chain). Its specificity is unknown. Healthy donors had no documented immune events, such as infections, while sampled. Assay used: immunoSEQ multiplex PCR; TCRdb lists only in-frame clones, some missing. This sample has about 78,000 clones; 70% to 90% occur once, and the top ten carry approximately 20%. These data come from a study of identifying expanded T cells in peripheral blood. The study, taken as a whole, reports: Approximately two-week clone count variance significantly increased as total template count grew. Over around two and four weeks, about 16.4 and 19 clones changed, versus roughly 1.1 between replicates.

Trimming took off 2 bases at V and 1 base at J, with 6 bases between the two ends. CDR1 and CDR2 from the germline V gene are SGDLS and YYNGEE. CDR3 length: 14 residues. This rearrangement joins TRBV9 to TRBJ2-2, with D tentatively TRBD2 (5 bases). The clonotype was recovered from a person between 18 and 69 years old in good health. Source material: blood. The CDR3 nucleotides read TGTGCCAGCAGCGTCGCGGGGAACACCGGGGAGCTGTTTTTT. It codes for CASSVAGNTGELFF.